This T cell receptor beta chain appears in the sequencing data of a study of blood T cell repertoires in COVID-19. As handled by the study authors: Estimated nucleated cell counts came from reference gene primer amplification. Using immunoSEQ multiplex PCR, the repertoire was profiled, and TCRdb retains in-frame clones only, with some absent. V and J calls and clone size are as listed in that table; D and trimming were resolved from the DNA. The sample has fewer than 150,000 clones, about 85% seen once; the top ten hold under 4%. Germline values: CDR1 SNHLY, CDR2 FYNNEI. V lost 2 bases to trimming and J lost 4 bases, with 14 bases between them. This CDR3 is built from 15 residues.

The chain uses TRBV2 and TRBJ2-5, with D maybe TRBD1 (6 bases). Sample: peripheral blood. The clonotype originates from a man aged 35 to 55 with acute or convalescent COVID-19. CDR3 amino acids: CASSEWAGVGETQYF. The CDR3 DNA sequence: TGTGCCAGCAGTGAATGGGCAGGGGTAGGAGAGACCCAGTACTTC.